These 19 T cell receptor beta chains were all obtained from the same sample, sequenced in a study of CD8 T cells in ankylosing spondylitis. General observations from the study: Fewer than ten highly homologous variants made up a TCR beta motif, and this motif appeared characteristic of ankylosing spondylitis blood.

MiXCR, run by TCRdb on the 5' RACE reads, gives a single entry per CDR3 protein. This sample has hundreds of thousands of distinct CDR3 sequences, with around 26% found just once. Antigen specificity for these receptors is unknown. The sequenced sample was blood, either unsorted or a sorted T cell fraction (not recorded which). The receptors stem from a male donor with ankylosing spondylitis.

The table lists this clonotype with a few counts. The V gene is TRBV15, the J gene TRBJ2-2; 8 positions agree with TRBD2. CDR3 length equals 14 residues. V lost 7 bases to trimming and J lost 5 bases; unmatched junction nucleotides: 6. Per the germline V gene, CDR1 is LNHNV and CDR2 is YYDKDF (reference sequence). The CDR3 nucleotides are TGTGCCACCAAACCGGGGGGGTGGACCGGGGAGCTGTTTTTT. Encoded protein: CATKPGGWTGELFF.

This clonotype was counted between two and nine times. The rearrangement joins TRBV5-1 to TRBJ2-7, with D unclear. The CDR3 totals 13 residues. CDR1 and CDR2 from the germline V gene are SGHRS and YFSETQ. Trimming removed 2 bases at V and 0 bases at J, with 6 bases between. CDR3 DNA: TGCGCCAGCAGCTTCCCAGACTCCTACGAGCAGTACTTC. Its translation is CASSFPDSYEQYF.

A few counts support this clonotype. CDR3: CASVTLTGELFF. CDR3 nucleotides: TGCGCCAGCGTAACCCTTACCGGGGAGCTGTTTTTT. The chain carries TRBV5-1 and TRBJ2-2; the D is unclear. The CDR3 is made up of 12 amino acids. The germline V gene encodes CDR1 SGHRS and CDR2 YFSETQ. The V and J ends lost 7 bases and 5 bases respectively, with 9 bases between them.

This clonotype showed up just a few times. V is TRBV5-1 and J is TRBJ2-3; TRBD2 matches 7 bases. The V gene's germline CDR1 is SGHRS and CDR2 YFSETQ. The V gene end was trimmed by 0 bases and the J gene end by 4 bases; junction bases not matched to a gene: 5. The CDR3 extends over 15 amino acids. CDR3 amino acids: CASSLAGLGSDTQYF. The CDR3 coding sequence is TGCGCCAGCAGCTTGGCCGGACTAGGGTCAGATACGCAGTATTTT. Variable domain in full (rest from reference TRBV5-1 and TRBJ2-3): KAGVTQTPRYLIKTRGQQVTLSCSPISGHRSVSWYQQTPGQGLQFLFEYFSETQRNKGNFPGRFSGRQFSNSRSEMNVSTLELGDSALYLCASSLAGLGSDTQYFGPGTRLTVL.

The chain is built from TRBV29-1 and TRBJ1-2, with 10 bases that match TRBD1. CDR3 length: 13 residues. Germline-derived CDR1 and CDR2 are SQVTM and ANQGSEA. V shed 7 bases, J shed 4 bases, and the junction held 6 bases outside the gene matches. Here the CDR3 reads CSAGGQGTYGYTF. The CDR3 DNA follows: TGCAGCGCCGGGGGACAGGGGACCTATGGCTACACCTTC.

This clonotype has only a few counts. The chain couples TRBV6-1 to TRBJ2-1; possible D gene TRBD1, 5 bases. The germline CDR1 and CDR2 sequences are MNHNS and SASEGT. The CDR3 sequence is 14 residues long. The V end was cut by 7 bases, the J end by 0 bases, with 10 bases between. The CDR3 sequence is CASTPGLSYNEQFF. CDR3 coding DNA: TGTGCCAGCACCCCAGGGCTCTCCTACAATGAGCAGTTCTTC.

The genes are TRBV11-2 and TRBJ1-1, with a tentative D call TRBD1 (5 bases). Trimming took 2 bases from V and 3 from J, leaving 13 bases between them. In germline, CDR1 is SGHAT, CDR2 FQNNGV. The CDR3 spans 15 residues. The CDR3 is CASSLWAGRDTEAFF. In DNA, the CDR3 is TGTGCCAGCAGCTTATGGGCAGGGAGGGACACTGAAGCTTTCTTT.

The sample holds a few counts of this clonotype. This rearrangement joins TRBV5-6 to TRBJ2-3; TRBD2 is a possible D gene (5 bases). V was clipped by 3 bases and J by 6 bases, with 14 bases between them. Germline values: CDR1 SGHDT, CDR2 YYEEEE. The CDR3 totals 14 residues. The CDR3 sequence: CASSSTRAGDTQYF. DNA of the CDR3: TGTGCCAGCAGCTCTACTAGGGCGGGTGATACGCAGTATTTT. Together with reference TRBV5-6 and TRBJ2-3, the CDR3 gives the full variable domain: DAGVTQSPTHLIKTRGQQVTLRCSPKSGHDTVSWYQQALGQGPQFIFQYYEEEERQRGNFPDRFSGHQFPNYSSELNVNALLLGDSALYLCASSSTRAGDTQYFGPGTRLTVL.

The V gene is TRBV11-2, the J gene TRBJ2-7; D call uncertain. Per the germline V gene, CDR1 is SGHAT and CDR2 is FQNNGV. This CDR3 comprises 13 residues. Trimming shortened V by 1 base and J by 3 bases, and 7 bases separated the two germline ends. The CDR3 sequence: CASSLVGLYEQYV. The DNA of the CDR3 is TGTGCCAGCAGCTTAGTTGGCCTCTACGAGCAGTACGTC.

This clonotype was detected ten times or more. The V call is TRBV11-2, the J call TRBJ2-1; either TRBD1 or TRBD2 may supply D (5 bases each). Germline lookup yields CDR1 SGHAT and CDR2 FQNNGV. The ends were cut back, 1 base at V and 7 bases at J, with 14 bases in the middle. This CDR3 comprises 15 residues. The DNA for the CDR3 is TGTGCCAGCAGCTTAGGGCTAGCAAAGGGGAATGAGCAGTTCTTC. This translates into CASSLGLAKGNEQFF.

The gene calls are TRBV5-1 and TRBJ2-1, with 12 bases that match TRBD2. V lost 4 bases to trimming and J lost 3 bases; unmatched junction nucleotides: 8. The CDR3 consists of 17 residues. Germline-derived CDR1 and CDR2 are SGHRS and YFSETQ. DNA for the CDR3: TGCGCCAGCAGCCAGGCCGGGACTAGCGGGTTCTACAATGAGCAGTTCTTC. This sequence encodes CASSQAGTSGFYNEQFF.

This rearrangement joins TRBV20-1 to TRBJ2-7; TRBD2 agrees at 9 bases. Trimming at V came to 1 base and at J to 6 bases, leaving 13 bases not matched to a gene. The CDR3 has 16 amino acids. Germline CDR1 DFQATT, CDR2 SNEGSKA (reference sequence). CDR3 nucleotides: TGCAGTGCTAGAGTAGGACTAGCGCGCTCACCGGGCGAGCAGTACTTC. This sequence encodes CSARVGLARSPGEQYF.

The chain links TRBV27 to TRBJ1-6; D may be TRBD1 (6 bases). Germline-derived CDR1 and CDR2 are MNHEY and SMNVEV (reference sequence). CDR3 size: 15 residues. Trimming took off 5 bases at V and 4 bases at J, with 12 bases between the two ends. The CDR3 DNA reads TGTGCCAGCAGTCTTACAGGGTTTTATAATTCACCCCTCCACTTT. Translation gives CASSLTGFYNSPLHF.

This clonotype was picked up a small number of times. This chain connects TRBV12-3 or TRBV12-4 to TRBJ2-3; D not resolved. CDR3 length equals 12 residues. V lost 6 bases and J lost 9, with 13 bases in between. The CDR3 coding sequence is TGTGCCAGCAGGACTTCGGTCATGACGCAGTATTTT. Translated: CASRTSVMTQYF.

The chain recombines TRBV11-2 with TRBJ2-1; 7 bases fit TRBD2. This CDR3 is 15 amino acids long. With 5 bases clipped from V and 6 bases from J, the junction kept 10 bases outside the gene matches. CDR1 is SGHAT and CDR2 is FQNNGV in the germline V gene. CDR3 residues: CASSLQPGGTNEQFF. The DNA for the CDR3 is TGTGCCAGCAGCCTCCAGCCGGGGGGAACCAATGAGCAGTTCTTC.

The chain is built from TRBV6-1 and TRBJ2-7; D perhaps matches TRBD1 (5 bases). V was cut by 5 bases and J by 7 bases, with 15 bases left in between. The CDR3 loop spans 13 amino acids. Germline V gene sequence: CDR1 MNHNS, CDR2 SASEGT. The CDR3 DNA reads TGTGCCAGCAGTAAACGACAGCCCCCAGAGCAGTACGTC. It yields the protein CASSKRQPPEQYV.

The V and J genes are TRBV15 and TRBJ2-2, with D unresolved. Germline-derived CDR1 and CDR2 are LNHNV and YYDKDF (reference sequence). Trimming took 5 bases from V and 6 from J, leaving 4 bases between them. This CDR3 region has 11 residues. CDR3 coding DNA: TGTGCCACCAGCCGGGCCGGGGAGCTGTTTTTT. Its translation is CATSRAGELFF.

The gene calls are TRBV6-5 and TRBJ1-5; tentatively, D is TRBD1 (5 bases). This CDR3 contains 18 residues. V was clipped by 2 bases and J by 5 bases, with 22 bases between them. Germline values: CDR1 MNHEY, CDR2 SVGAGI. The CDR3 DNA follows: TGTGCCAGCAGTTACCGATTAGGACAATTGAGGGGAGATCAGCCCCAGCATTTT. As protein: CASSYRLGQLRGDQPQHF.

The J gene is TRBJ2-1, the V gene TRBV10-1; tentative D call: TRBD1 (5 bases). V was shortened by 5 bases and J by 5 bases, with 16 bases between the two germline ends. CDR3 length equals 15 residues. Germline V lookup: CDR1 WNHNN, CDR2 SYGVQD (reference sequence). Here the CDR3 DNA reads TGCGCCAGCAGTAAGGTCCGCGACAGAAACAATGAGCAGTTCTTC. Amino acid sequence: CASSKVRDRNNEQFF.